Presented here are 31 T cell receptor beta chains from one specimen sequenced in a study of T cell repertoires in cytomegalovirus infection. One entry per CDR3 protein results from TCRdb running MiXCR on the reads. The sample shows around 280,000 distinct CDR3 sequences, about 13% of them seen only once. Source material: PBMCs. The receptors derive from a human donor in good health (CMV status not recorded). Some clones in this sample may be carry-over from other donors' samples.

This clonotype has just a few counts. Compared with germline, one end of the junction differs, possibly owing to a read error. V is TRBV7-6 and J is TRBJ1-1; weak D call: TRBD1 (6 bases). The length of the CDR3 is 14 residues. Per the germline V gene, CDR1 is SGHVS and CDR2 is FNYEAQ. CDR3: CAGSQGGTITEAFF. Here the CDR3 DNA reads TGTGCCGGCAGCCAAGGGGGGACCATCACTGAAGCTTTCTTT. The complete variable domain, with remaining parts taken from reference TRBV7-6 and TRBJ1-1, reads GAGVSQSPRYKVTKRGQDVALRCDPISGHVSLYWYRQALGQGPEFLTYFNYEAQQDKSGLPNDRFSAERPEGSISTLTIQRTEQRDSAMYRCAGSQGGTITEAFFGQGTRLTVV.

The V gene is TRBV20-1, the J gene TRBJ2-7, with TRBD1 matching over 7 bases. V trimming: 3 bases; J trimming: 0 bases; junction bases outside the gene matches: 2. Germline V gives CDR1 DFQATT, CDR2 SNEGSKA (reference sequence). This CDR3 has 13 residues. The CDR3 nucleotides read TGCAGTGCTAGGAGGGACAGCTCCTACGAGCAGTACTTC. Its protein product is CSARRDSSYEQYF.

This clonotype has at least ten counts. V and J are TRBV7-2 and TRBJ1-1; D unclear. V gave up 5 bases and J gave up 3 bases, with 4 bases separating them. The CDR3 is 11 residues long. Germline values: CDR1 SGHTA, CDR2 FQGNSA. The CDR3 here is CASSPYTEAFF. CDR3 in DNA: TGTGCCAGCAGCCCATACACTGAAGCTTTCTTT.

V usage is TRBV5-1 and J usage is TRBJ2-7; 14 bases agree with TRBD2. The germline CDR1 and CDR2 sequences are SGHRS and YFSETQ. The CDR3 covers 18 residues. The junction had 9 bases not matched to a gene; V was cut back by 4 bases and J by 0 bases. The CDR3: CASSPGLAGGPSSYEQYF. Written as DNA, the CDR3 is TGCGCCAGCAGCCCCGGACTAGCGGGGGGACCGAGCTCCTACGAGCAGTACTTC. The whole variable domain, filled in from reference TRBV5-1 and TRBJ2-7, reads KAGVTQTPRYLIKTRGQQVTLSCSPISGHRSVSWYQQTPGQGLQFLFEYFSETQRNKGNFPGRFSGRQFSNSRSEMNVSTLELGDSALYLCASSPGLAGGPSSYEQYFGPGTRLTVT.

The V gene is TRBV29-1, the J gene TRBJ1-1, with 8 bases lining up with TRBD1. V shed 6 bases, J shed 3 bases, and the junction held 9 bases outside the gene matches. The CDR3 runs 14 residues. Looked up from germline, CDR1 is SQVTM and CDR2 is ANQGSEA. The CDR3 region is CSVSPGGRDTEAFF. The CDR3 DNA is TGCAGCGTCTCACCAGGGGGCCGTGACACTGAAGCTTTCTTT.

The J gene is TRBJ2-1, the V gene TRBV28, with 9 bases that match TRBD2. Germline lookup yields CDR1 MDHEN and CDR2 SYDVKM. V trimming: 6 bases; J trimming: 12 bases; junction bases outside the gene matches: 15. The CDR3 runs to 15 residues. The CDR3 coding sequence is TGTGCCAGCAGAACTCTAGCGGGACCATTGCCGGGGCAGTTCTTC. As protein: CASRTLAGPLPGQFF.

This clonotype was picked up a small number of times. This chain uses TRBV5-1 with TRBJ1-4; D gene uncertain. Trimming stripped 0 bases from V and 0 bases from J, with 6 bases between. This CDR3 spans 15 amino acids. Germline loops: CDR1 SGHRS, CDR2 YFSETQ. The CDR3 is CASSLGLATNEKLFF. The CDR3 bases are TGCGCCAGCAGCTTGGGACTCGCAACTAATGAAAAACTGTTTTTT. Filled out from reference TRBV5-1 and TRBJ1-4, the complete variable domain reads KAGVTQTPRYLIKTRGQQVTLSCSPISGHRSVSWYQQTPGQGLQFLFEYFSETQRNKGNFPGRFSGRQFSNSRSEMNVSTLELGDSALYLCASSLGLATNEKLFFGSGTQLSVL.

This clonotype occurred a few times. The chain carries TRBV20-1 and TRBJ2-5; possible D gene TRBD2, 6 bases. Trimming removed 1 base from V and 5 bases from J, with 20 bases in between. This CDR3 spans 16 amino acids. Germline loops: CDR1 DFQATT, CDR2 SNEGSKA (reference sequence). The CDR3 DNA sequence: TGCAGTGCTAGAGTACCCGGGGGAAATAAGGGGGAGACCCAGTACTTC. Translating it yields CSARVPGGNKGETQYF.

This clonotype occurred a few times. The rearrangement joins TRBV20-1 to TRBJ1-1; 7 positions match TRBD1. Germline CDR1 reads DFQATT; CDR2 reads SNEGSKA (reference sequence). With V trimmed by 1 base and J by 1 base, 3 bases remained unmatched. CDR3 length: 14 amino acids. The CDR3 region has the DNA TGCAGTGCTAGAGGGGACAGTGGGAACACTGAAGCTTTCTTT. Amino acids: CSARGDSGNTEAFF.

Only a few counts were recorded for this clonotype. This rearrangement joins TRBV27 to TRBJ2-1, with 9 bases matching TRBD1. This CDR3 has 14 amino acids. Germline-derived CDR1 and CDR2 are MNHEY and SMNVEV (reference sequence). J was trimmed by 9 bases and V by 2 bases; bases with no gene match: 5. DNA of the CDR3: TGTGCCAGCAGTTTAGGGACAGGGTACGGTGAGCAGTTCTTC. Translated: CASSLGTGYGEQFF.

This clonotype was detected ten times or more. The chain uses TRBV12-3 or TRBV12-4 and TRBJ2-3; 7 nucleotides agree with TRBD2. Trimming removed 3 bases from V and 3 bases from J; junction bases left unmatched: 6. The CDR3 loop spans 15 amino acids. The CDR3 nucleotides are TGTGCCAGCAGTTTGACGCGGGGGAGAACAGATACGCAGTATTTT. As protein: CASSLTRGRTDTQYF.

This clonotype was counted ten times or more. V and J are TRBV24-1 and TRBJ2-1; 8 bases align to TRBD2. CDR1 and CDR2 (germline): KGHDR, SFDVKD. The CDR3 runs to 16 residues. The V gene end was trimmed by 2 bases and the J gene end by 2 bases; junction bases not matched to a gene: 4. CDR3 region: CATSDSSGRAYNEQFF. DNA of the CDR3: TGTGCCACCAGTGATTCCTCCGGGAGGGCCTACAATGAGCAGTTCTTC.

This clonotype was seen more than once but under ten times. The chain is built from TRBV9 and TRBJ2-3, with 9 nucleotides matching TRBD2. CDR1 and CDR2 from the germline V gene are SGDLS and YYNGEE. The CDR3 covers 16 residues. V lost 0 bases and J lost 4; bases outside the gene matches: 6. This chain's CDR3 is CASSVGAGGVPDTQYF. CDR3 in DNA: TGTGCCAGCAGCGTAGGAGCGGGGGGCGTCCCAGATACGCAGTATTTT.

The sample holds many counts of this clonotype. This chain uses TRBV7-8 with TRBJ1-1, with D tentatively TRBD1 (5 bases). Germline CDR1 SGHVS, CDR2 FQNEAQ. The CDR3 runs to 13 residues. V lost 6 bases and J lost 4, with 12 bases in between. The chain's CDR3 is CASRDMGLTEAFF. CDR3 coding DNA: TGTGCCAGCAGGGATATGGGGCTCACTGAAGCTTTCTTT.

This clonotype was seen at least ten times. The chain couples TRBV7-2 to TRBJ2-1, with 11 bases that match TRBD2. The length of the CDR3 is 16 residues. In germline, CDR1 is SGHTA, CDR2 FQGNSA. Germline trimming cut 2 bases from V and 7 bases from J; bases unmatched to any gene: 7. This chain's CDR3 is CASSLPLLAGENEQFF. CDR3 nucleotides: TGTGCCAGCAGCTTACCCCTACTAGCGGGAGAAAATGAGCAGTTCTTC.

The V gene is TRBV29-1, the J gene TRBJ2-6; the D is unclear. The ends were cut back, 5 bases at V and 1 base at J, with 9 bases in the middle. CDR3 size: 14 residues. The V gene's germline CDR1 is SQVTM and CDR2 ANQGSEA. The CDR3 loop reads CSVKGFSGANVLTF. CDR3 in DNA: TGCAGCGTTAAAGGCTTTTCTGGGGCCAACGTCCTGACTTTC.

Concerning this clonotype: This may come from a read error, since a much larger clone is one base off. The chain links TRBV14 to TRBJ1-5, with D possibly matching TRBD1 (5 bases). CDR1 and CDR2 (germline): SGHDN, FVKESK. The CDR3 runs 14 residues. The CDR3 DNA follows: TGTGCCAGCAGCCAACAGGGACCCAATCGGCCCCAGCATTTT. Residues: CASSQQGPNRPQHF.

The chain carries TRBV4-1 and TRBJ2-7; D not resolved. V lost 0 bases and J lost 5, with 17 bases in between. CDR1 is MGHRA and CDR2 is YSYEKL in the germline V gene. The CDR3 covers 16 residues. In DNA form, the CDR3 reads TGCGCCAGCAGCCAAGACGACGGGTTTTGGGTTGACGAGCAGTACTTC. Translation: CASSQDDGFWVDEQYF.

The chain couples TRBV4-1 to TRBJ2-2, with a tentative D call TRBD1 (6 bases). V gave up 0 bases and J gave up 0 bases, with 11 bases separating them. CDR3 length: 17 residues. The germline V gene encodes CDR1 MGHRA and CDR2 YSYEKL. The CDR3: CASSQDLQGANTGELFF. In DNA form, the CDR3 reads TGCGCCAGCAGCCAAGATTTACAGGGCGCGAACACCGGGGAGCTGTTTTTT.

The V call is TRBV29-1, the J call TRBJ1-2, with no clear D. CDR3 length equals 12 residues. V was cut by 7 bases and J by 3 bases, with 12 bases left in between. The germline gives CDR1 SQVTM, CDR2 ANQGSEA. The CDR3 loop is CSAGRMDYGYTF. The CDR3 coding sequence is TGCAGCGCGGGGAGGATGGACTATGGCTACACCTTC. Complete variable domain (other parts from reference TRBV29-1 and TRBJ1-2): SAVISQKPSRDICQRGTSLTIQCQVDSQVTMMFWYRQQPGQSLTLIATANQGSEATYESGFVIDKFPISRPNLTFSTLTVSNMSPEDSSIYLCSAGRMDYGYTFGSGTRLTVV.

The chain couples TRBV12-3 or TRBV12-4 to TRBJ1-1, with 9 bases lining up with TRBD1. The V and J ends lost 6 bases and 8 bases, in that order; junction bases with no gene match: 10. The CDR3 is 14 residues long. Here the CDR3 reads CASRRRDRATEAFF. Here the CDR3 DNA reads TGTGCCAGCAGACGCCGGGACAGGGCAACCGAAGCTTTCTTT.

In its sample, this clonotype was seen a few times. The J gene is TRBJ1-1, the V gene TRBV5-4; unclear D gene. V was pared by 3 bases and J by 1 base, with 10 bases between. The CDR3 has 14 residues. Germline V gene sequence: CDR1 SGHNT, CDR2 YYREEE (reference sequence). The CDR3 DNA is TGTGCCAGCAGCTCGAAGACCGCGAACACTGAAGCTTTCTTT. Translation: CASSSKTANTEAFF.

In this sample, this clonotype turned up many times. The chain recombines TRBV28 with TRBJ2-1; the match to TRBD1 covers 7 bases. CDR3 length: 14 residues. V was pared by 6 bases and J by 9 bases, with 11 bases of the junction left unmatched. Germline V lookup: CDR1 MDHEN, CDR2 SYDVKM. CDR3 in amino acids: CASSNPGTEAEQFF. CDR3 in DNA: TGTGCCAGCAGCAACCCCGGGACAGAAGCTGAGCAGTTCTTC.

This clonotype appeared a few times. This chain uses TRBV2 with TRBJ1-6; 9 bases are shared with TRBD1. The ends lost 2 bases at V and 9 bases at J; junction bases unmatched: 5. The CDR3 runs to 15 residues. Germline V gene lookup returns CDR1 SNHLY and CDR2 FYNNEI. CDR3 DNA: TGTGCCAGCAGTGAAAGTCGACAGGGGGGTTCACCCCTCCACTTT. Encoded protein: CASSESRQGGSPLHF.

This clonotype appeared many times. The chain combines TRBV28 with TRBJ2-7; D is possibly TRBD1 (6 bases). The germline V and J ends were trimmed by 5 bases and 6 bases, with 11 bases remaining between them. Looked up from germline, CDR1 is MDHEN and CDR2 is SYDVKM. The CDR3 length is 12 residues. Here the CDR3 reads CASSLQGAEQYF. Here the CDR3 DNA reads TGTGCCAGCAGTCTACAGGGCGCCGAGCAGTACTTC.

The J gene is TRBJ2-7, the V gene TRBV6-2 or TRBV6-3; D is unclear. Trimming took off 5 bases at V and 1 base at J, with 24 bases between the two ends. Germline V gives CDR1 MNHEY, CDR2 SVGEGT. The length of the CDR3 is 18 residues. CDR3 sequence: CASSPLATSVPDSYEQYF. CDR3 in DNA: TGTGCCAGCAGTCCCCTCGCGACATCGGTGCCCGATTCCTACGAGCAGTACTTC.

This clonotype has at least ten counts. V and J are TRBV7-2 and TRBJ2-7; possible D gene TRBD1, 6 bases. V was pared by 7 bases and J by 7 bases, with 17 bases between. CDR1 and CDR2 (germline): SGHTA, FQGNSA. The CDR3 spans 13 residues. Here the CDR3 DNA reads TGTGCCAGCACCCTATCAGGGGCTCGGGAGCAGTACTTC. Protein product: CASTLSGAREQYF.

Only a few counts were recorded for this clonotype. The rearrangement uses TRBV28 and TRBJ1-1; D gene ambiguous. The germline CDR1 and CDR2 sequences are MDHEN and SYDVKM. The V gene lost 5 bases and the J gene lost 5 bases, with 15 bases spanning the gap. This CDR3 is built from 14 residues. The CDR3, as DNA: TGTGCCAGCAGTCCCCCCGGTTTGGAGACTGAAGCTTTCTTT. This gives the protein CASSPPGLETEAFF.

This clonotype was seen only a few times. The V and J genes are TRBV7-8 and TRBJ2-5, with TRBD2 matching over 16 bases. This CDR3 spans 17 amino acids. The germline V gene encodes CDR1 SGHVS and CDR2 FQNEAQ. Trimming took 1 base from V and 4 from J; bases not matched to a gene: 3. CDR3 sequence (DNA): TGTGCCAGCAGCTTAGGGGGACTAGCGGGAGGGCGAGAGACCCAGTACTTC. The encoded protein is CASSLGGLAGGRETQYF.

This clonotype was detected many times. This chain connects TRBV20-1 to TRBJ2-1; TRBD2 matches at 12 bases. Per the germline V gene, CDR1 is DFQATT and CDR2 is SNEGSKA (reference sequence). This CDR3 spans 17 amino acids. V lost 1 base to trimming and J lost 0 bases; unmatched junction nucleotides: 4. The CDR3 bases are TGCAGTGCTAGAGGGCTAGCGGGAGGGAGCTCCTACAATGAGCAGTTCTTC. It encodes CSARGLAGGSSYNEQFF.

As to this clonotype: One end of the junction fails to match germline, which may point to a read error. The V and J genes are TRBV4-1 and TRBJ2-4; no reliable D call. Germline CDR1 MGHRA, CDR2 YSYEKL. The CDR3 runs to 14 residues. The CDR3 sequence is CASSQAAAKDIQYF. CDR3 coding DNA: TGCGCCAGCAGCCAAGCCGCGGCCAAAGACATTCAGTACTTC.